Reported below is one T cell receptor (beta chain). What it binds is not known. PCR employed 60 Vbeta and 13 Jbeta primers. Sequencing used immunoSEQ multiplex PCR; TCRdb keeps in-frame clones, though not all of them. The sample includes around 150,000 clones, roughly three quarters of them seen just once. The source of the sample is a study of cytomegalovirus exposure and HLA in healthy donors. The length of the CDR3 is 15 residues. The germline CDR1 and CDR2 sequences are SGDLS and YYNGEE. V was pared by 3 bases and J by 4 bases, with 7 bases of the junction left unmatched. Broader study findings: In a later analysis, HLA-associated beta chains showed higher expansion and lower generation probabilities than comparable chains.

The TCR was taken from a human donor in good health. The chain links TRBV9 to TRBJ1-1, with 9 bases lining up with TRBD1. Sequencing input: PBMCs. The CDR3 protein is CASSAGTGWGTEAFF. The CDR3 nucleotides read TGTGCCAGCAGCGCAGGGACAGGGTGGGGCACTGAAGCTTTCTTT.